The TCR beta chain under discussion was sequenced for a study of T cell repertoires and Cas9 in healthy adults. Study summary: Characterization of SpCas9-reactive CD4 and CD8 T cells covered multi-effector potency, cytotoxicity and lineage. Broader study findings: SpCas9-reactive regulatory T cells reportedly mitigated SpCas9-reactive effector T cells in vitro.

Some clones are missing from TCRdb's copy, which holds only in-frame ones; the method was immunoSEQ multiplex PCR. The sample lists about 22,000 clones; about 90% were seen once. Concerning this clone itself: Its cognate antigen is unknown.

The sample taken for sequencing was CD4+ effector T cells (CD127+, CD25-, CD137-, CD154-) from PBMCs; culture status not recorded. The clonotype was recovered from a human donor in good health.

CDR3 coding DNA: TGTGCCAGCAGTCTAAGGGTAGACACTGAAGCTTTCTTT. Protein sequence: CASSLRVDTEAFF. J is TRBJ1-1 and V is TRBV6-1; D gene ambiguous. Trimming shortened V by 5 bases and J by 3 bases, and 10 bases separated the two germline ends. The CDR3 totals 13 residues. Germline V gene sequence: CDR1 MNHNS, CDR2 SASEGT.